Listed below are T cell receptor beta chains from one sample, sequenced in a study of OX40 agonist ivuxolimab in advanced cancers. Clones were read by immunoSEQ multiplex PCR, and TCRdb kept only the in-frame ones, dropping some. The sample contains some 13,000 clones, approximately 84% of which appear only once. The specimen comprised CD4+ or CD8+ T cells sorted from blood, sampled in a trial of the OX40 agonist ivuxolimab. The origin of the receptors is an adult with an advanced solid tumor such as melanoma, head and neck, liver or kidney cancer. Each CDR3 is given without its conserved first and last residue. Where a row states a size, it is once, few, many or the class of an expanded clone; other rows omit it.

j_gene | abundance | v_gene | CDR3aa
TRBJ2-1 | NA | TRBV9 | ASSVSEGSYNEQF
TRBJ2-5 | NA | TRBV4-1 | ASSQGTSGRSGETQY
TRBJ1-1 | few | TRBV7-2 | ASSLGGLGNTEAF
TRBJ2-2 | once | TRBV14 | ASSHLGEIGQVRTGELF
TRBJ1-1 | NA | TRBV30 | AWMRDAGTEAF
TRBJ2-7 | NA | TRBV9 | ASSAGPSYEQY
TRBJ1-1 | NA | TRBV19 | ASTVGRPNTEAF
TRBJ1-2 | NA | TRBV11-3 | ASATPQGVGYI
TRBJ2-1 | few | TRBV28 | ASSFLSGHNEQF
TRBJ2-7 | NA | TRBV2 | ASKLQGVNEQY
TRBJ2-7 | NA | TRBV14 | ASSQDLIMYEQY
TRBJ1-1 | NA | TRBV4-3 | ASSQDAGTAIEAF
TRBJ1-1 | NA | TRBV7-8 | ASSFEGLMNTEAF
TRBJ1-4 | NA | TRBV4-2 | ASSQDGQLNEKLF
TRBJ2-7 | NA | TRBV10-3 | AISGPEMDEQY
TRBJ1-2 | NA | TRBV4-2 | ASSQGGQNYGYT
TRBJ1-2 | NA | TRBV11-3 | ASSLSGGYGYT
TRBJ2-7 | once | TRBV7-9 | ASSFEDYEQY
TRBJ2-5 | NA | TRBV11-3 | ASSLVAGLAGEETQY
TRBJ2-3 | NA | TRBV9 | ASSVGLAGGPGTDTQY
TRBJ2-7 | NA | TRBV10-3 | AISESILVHYEQY
TRBJ2-7 | NA | TRBV7-3 | ASSLQTYEQY
TRBJ2-7 | NA | TRBV10-1 | AKGQRTFSYEQY
TRBJ1-4 | NA | TRBV25-1 | ASSAPGTRTINEKLF
TRBJ2-1 | NA | TRBV6-4 | ASSTTSGGGNEQF
TRBJ1-1 | NA | TRBV5-1 | ASSNGQGWTEAF
TRBJ2-2 | NA | TRBV6-6 | ASSYVRLFTGELF
TRBJ1-1 | NA | TRBV7-3 | ASSWAEAF
TRBJ2-3 | NA | TRBV2 | ASPQGAGALDTQY
TRBJ2-2 | NA | TRBV12-5 | ASGLQGLAGGIPGELF
TRBJ2-3 | NA | TRBV25-1 | ASSLNRESTDTQY
TRBJ2-1 | once | TRBV29-1 | SVQGGGYNEQF
TRBJ2-2 | NA | TRBV7-2 | ASSPRAGGRTGELF
TRBJ2-7 | NA | TRBV7-2 | ASSFFTGPYEQY
TRBJ2-7 | NA | TRBV2 | ASSERAKTYEQY
TRBJ2-1 | NA | TRBV7-6 | ASSLDTSPYNEQF
TRBJ1-1 | once | TRBV19 | ASSPSGTGWTEAF
TRBJ1-1 | NA | TRBV27 | ASSSQMNTEAF
TRBJ2-7 | NA | TRBV19 | ASSLSGSYHEQY
NA | NA | TRBV21-1 | ASSMGQLTYEQY
TRBJ2-7 | NA | TRBV5-1 | ASSHSPGQGTYEQY
TRBJ1-4 | NA | TRBV7-9 | ASSSTGLTEKLF
TRBJ2-6 | once | TRBV4-3 | ASSQDISSGANVLT
TRBJ2-5 | NA | TRBV13 | ASSLTETQY
NA | NA | TRBV5-1 | ASSTRDFPYEQY
TRBJ1-2 | NA | TRBV2 | ASRETGTGNYGYT
TRBJ1-6 | NA | TRBV5-6 | ASSPSGPSPLH
TRBJ2-5 | NA | TRBV7-9 | ASSALYQETQY
TRBJ2-1 | NA | TRBV19 | ASSLTTYNEQF
TRBJ1-1 | few | TRBV30 | VVDMVGNTEAF
TRBJ2-7 | NA | TRBV5-1 | ASSSTGAYYEQY
TRBJ1-5 | NA | TRBV6-5 | ASWPDHSNQPQH
TRBJ2-7 | NA | TRBV11-1 | ASSPAHLNSYEQY
TRBJ2-7 | NA | TRBV4-3 | ASSQVGGSYEQY
TRBJ2-7 | NA | TRBV6-7 | ASNLRGLAVYEQY